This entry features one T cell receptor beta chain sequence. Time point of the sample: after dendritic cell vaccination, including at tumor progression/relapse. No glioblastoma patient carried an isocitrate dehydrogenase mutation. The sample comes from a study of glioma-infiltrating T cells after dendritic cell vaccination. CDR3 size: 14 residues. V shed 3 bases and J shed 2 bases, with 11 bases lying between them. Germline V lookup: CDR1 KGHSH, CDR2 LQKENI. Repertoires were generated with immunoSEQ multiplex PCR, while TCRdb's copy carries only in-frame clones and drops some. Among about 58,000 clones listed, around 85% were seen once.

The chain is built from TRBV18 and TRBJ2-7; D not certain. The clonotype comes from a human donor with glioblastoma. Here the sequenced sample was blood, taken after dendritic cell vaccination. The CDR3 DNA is TGTGCCAGCTCACCTCCCGACACCCCCTACGAGCAGTACTTC. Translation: CASSPPDTPYEQYF. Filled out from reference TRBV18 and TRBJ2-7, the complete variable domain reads NAGVMQNPRHLVRRRGQEARLRCSPMKGHSHVYWYRQLPEEGLKFMVYLQKENIIDESGMPKERFSAEFPKEGPSILRIQQVVRGDSAAYFCASSPPDTPYEQYFGPGTRLTVT.